Below, 18 T cell receptor beta chains from the same sample are listed, as sequenced in a study of CD8 T cells in ankylosing spondylitis. Study results and caveats: Ankylosing spondylitis blood appeared to carry a characteristic TCR beta motif of several highly homologous variants.

These TCRs are of unknown antigen specificity. MiXCR was run by TCRdb on the 5' RACE reads, yielding one entry per CDR3 protein. This sample yields about 200,000 distinct CDR3 sequences, of which more than 5.5% are seen a single time; 14% belongs to the top ten. Material: blood, either unsorted or a sorted T cell fraction (not recorded which). The source of these receptors is a male donor with ankylosing spondylitis.

This clonotype showed up many times. The CDR3 reads CASSLGDSGGYTF. The DNA of the CDR3 is TGTGCCAGCAGCTTAGGGGACAGCGGTGGCTACACCTTC. The chain is built from TRBV7-9 and TRBJ1-2, with 7 bases matching TRBD1. The length of the CDR3 is 13 residues. V shed 1 base and J 7 bases; nucleotides not matched to a gene: 3. CDR1 and CDR2 from the germline V gene are SEHNR and FQNEAQ (reference sequence).

The chain links TRBV2 to TRBJ1-5; a possible D gene is TRBD1 (6 bases). The CDR3 contains 14 residues. The V gene lost 8 bases and the J gene lost 4 bases, with 15 bases spanning the gap. Germline lookup yields CDR1 SNHLY and CDR2 FYNNEI. CDR3: CASLRDNGNQPQHF. CDR3 in DNA: TGTGCCAGCCTCAGGGACAACGGAAATCAGCCCCAGCATTTT.

This clonotype was detected only a few times. The CDR3 protein is CASSWGRDTLSGNTIYF. In nucleotides, the CDR3 is TGTGCCAGCAGCTGGGGCCGGGACACGCTCTCTGGAAACACCATATATTTT. This chain uses TRBV7-9 with TRBJ1-3, with D tentatively TRBD1 (6 bases). Germline CDR1 and CDR2: SEHNR and FQNEAQ (reference sequence). The germline V and J ends were trimmed by 4 bases and 0 bases, with 16 bases remaining between them. This CDR3 has 17 residues.

This clonotype showed up just a few times. The J gene is TRBJ1-5, the V gene TRBV2, with TRBD1 matching 7 bases. The CDR3 covers 15 residues. Germline CDR1 and CDR2: SNHLY and FYNNEI. The V and J ends lost 1 base and 4 bases, in that order; junction bases with no gene match: 4. The CDR3 reads CASSEGPRGNQPQHF. CDR3 bases: TGTGCCAGCAGTGAAGGACCCAGGGGGAATCAGCCCCAGCATTTT.

This rearrangement joins TRBV6-2 or TRBV6-3 to TRBJ2-7; D ambiguous. The CDR3 contains 16 residues. V shed 5 bases and J shed 3 bases, with 20 bases lying between them. Germline V CDR1 and CDR2: MNHEY, SVGEGT. The CDR3 sequence is CASSPDVLNSGYEQYF. CDR3 bases: TGTGCCAGCAGTCCCGACGTCCTCAACAGTGGCTACGAGCAGTACTTC.

This clonotype occurred many times. This chain uses TRBV4-3 with TRBJ2-1, with D possibly TRBD2 on 6 matching bases. With 0 bases removed from V and 8 bases from J, the gap between germline ends came to 14 bases. Germline V gene lookup returns CDR1 LGHNA and CDR2 YSLEER. The CDR3 is 15 amino acids. CDR3 loop: CASSQDRGLNDEQFF. The CDR3 nucleotides read TGCGCCAGCAGCCAAGATCGGGGACTTAACGATGAGCAGTTCTTC.

This clonotype has at least ten counts. This chain links TRBV6-2 or TRBV6-3 with TRBJ2-1; D is undetermined. CDR3 size: 12 residues. Germline lookup yields CDR1 MNHEY and CDR2 SVGEGT. V dropped 4 bases and J dropped 10 bases, with 11 bases sitting between them. The CDR3 sequence: CASSLVVNEQFF. The CDR3 nucleotides read TGTGCCAGCAGTTTGGTAGTAAACGAGCAGTTCTTC.

This clonotype was counted many times. CDR3 region: CASSLAPGTGELNYGYTF. The CDR3, as DNA: TGTGCCAGCAGCTTAGCGCCCGGGACAGGGGAACTTAACTATGGCTACACCTTC. This chain links TRBV7-2 with TRBJ1-2, with 10 bases lining up with TRBD1. Germline V CDR1 and CDR2: SGHTA, FQGNSA. Unmatched junction bases numbered 8, after V lost 0 bases and J lost 1 base. CDR3 size: 18 residues. Complete variable domain (other parts from reference TRBV7-2 and TRBJ1-2): GAGVSQSPSNKVTEKGKDVELRCDPISGHTALYWYRQSLGQGLEFLIYFQGNSAPDKSGLPSDRFSAERTGGSVSTLTIQRTQQEDSAVYLCASSLAPGTGELNYGYTFGSGTRLTVV.

This clonotype was picked up a small number of times. The chain uses TRBV28 and TRBJ1-1; 10 bases line up with TRBD1. The CDR3 has 15 residues. V lost 4 bases to trimming and J lost 0 bases; unmatched junction nucleotides: 2. Looked up from germline, CDR1 is MDHEN and CDR2 is SYDVKM. In DNA form, the CDR3 reads TGTGCCAGCAGTTCCGGGACAGGGGTGAACACTGAAGCTTTCTTT. Translated, it gives CASSSGTGVNTEAFF.

CDR3: CASSLASGRGADTQYF. CDR3 coding DNA: TGTGCCAGCAGTCTTGCTAGCGGAAGGGGCGCAGATACGCAGTATTTT. This chain links TRBV28 with TRBJ2-3; 7 bases fit TRBD2. The germline gives CDR1 MDHEN, CDR2 SYDVKM. The CDR3 runs to 16 residues. V dropped 5 bases and J dropped 4; count of bases not matched to a gene: 12.

This chain uses TRBV28 with TRBJ2-7, with no clear D. CDR1 and CDR2 (germline): MDHEN, SYDVKM. Between the trimmed V and J ends, which lost 7 bases and 4 bases, there was a span of 17 bases. The CDR3 runs 14 residues. Here the CDR3 reads CASKPPGPSYEQYF. The CDR3 nucleotides read TGTGCCAGCAAACCTCCCGGGCCCAGTTACGAGCAGTACTTC. Full variable domain (rest looked up from reference TRBV28 and TRBJ2-7): DVKVTQSSRYLVKRTGEKVFLECVQDMDHENMFWYRQDPGLGLRLIYFSYDVKMKEKGDIPEGYSVSREKKERFSLILESASTNQTSMYLCASKPPGPSYEQYFGPGTRLTVT.

This clonotype was seen only a few times. This rearrangement joins TRBV7-2 to TRBJ2-5; 8 bases are a match to TRBD1. This CDR3 contains 16 residues. Germline values: CDR1 SGHTA, CDR2 FQGNSA. Trimming removed 1 base from V and 5 bases from J; junction bases left unmatched: 9. The CDR3, as DNA: TGTGCCAGCAGCTTAGTATCCGGACAGGGTGAGGAGACCCAGTACTTC. This gives the protein CASSLVSGQGEETQYF.

This clonotype has ten or more counts. This chain links TRBV7-2 with TRBJ2-2; D uncertain. Germline lookup yields CDR1 SGHTA and CDR2 FQGNSA. Trimming cost V 5 bases and J 7 bases, with 8 bases left between them. CDR3 length equals 12 residues. The CDR3 bases are TGTGCCAGCAGCCCTCTAAGCGGGGAGCTGTTTTTT. Translating it yields CASSPLSGELFF.

This clonotype was recorded at least ten times. The chain combines TRBV20-1 with TRBJ2-7, with TRBD2 identical over 11 bases. After removal of 1 base from V and 2 bases from J, the junction contained 4 bases not matched to a gene. The CDR3 has 15 amino acids. The V gene's germline CDR1 is DFQATT and CDR2 SNEGSKA (reference sequence). The CDR3 is CSARGVSGGAYEQYF. In DNA, the CDR3 is TGCAGTGCTAGAGGTGTTAGCGGGGGGGCCTACGAGCAGTACTTC.

At least ten counts were recorded for this clonotype. The gene calls are TRBV4-3 and TRBJ1-3; D unclear. The germline V and J ends were trimmed by 0 bases and 0 bases, with 9 bases remaining between them. Per the germline V gene, CDR1 is LGHNA and CDR2 is YSLEER. CDR3 length: 16 amino acids. The CDR3 sequence: CASSQDRVGSGNTIYF. The CDR3 DNA sequence: TGCGCCAGCAGCCAAGATAGGGTAGGCTCTGGAAACACCATATATTTT.

This clonotype was recorded at least ten times. The rearrangement joins TRBV5-5 to TRBJ1-1; 7 bases line up with TRBD1. The CDR3 contains 15 residues. Looked up from germline, CDR1 is SGHKS and CDR2 is YYEKEE (reference sequence). The V gene end was trimmed by 3 bases and the J gene end by 6 bases; junction bases not matched to a gene: 11. Here the CDR3 DNA reads TGTGCCAGCAGCTACCTCGGACAGGTCATCCCTGAAGCTTTCTTT. It is translated as CASSYLGQVIPEAFF. The complete variable domain, with remaining parts taken from reference TRBV5-5 and TRBJ1-1, reads DAGVTQSPTHLIKTRGQQVTLRCSPISGHKSVSWYQQVLGQGPQFIFQYYEKEERGRGNFPDRFSARQFPNYSSELNVNALLLGDSALYLCASSYLGQVIPEAFFGQGTRLTVV.

This chain uses TRBV19 with TRBJ2-2; 11 nucleotides align to TRBD2. The CDR3 covers 14 residues. V lost 4 bases, J lost 7 bases, and 2 bases stayed unmatched. The germline V gene has CDR1 LNHDA and CDR2 SQIVND (reference sequence). Written as DNA, the CDR3 is TGTGCCAGTAGTAGTCTAGCGGGAGGCGGGGAGCTGTTTTTT. Translating it yields CASSSLAGGGELFF.

The chain recombines TRBV29-1 with TRBJ2-7, with 7 bases that match TRBD1. The CDR3 contains 12 residues. J gave up 6 bases and V 3 bases, and 5 bases lay outside the gene matches. Germline CDR1 reads SQVTM; CDR2 reads ANQGSEA. CDR3 nucleotide sequence: TGCAGCGTTGATGGACAGGTGGGCGAGCAGTACTTC. Translated, it gives CSVDGQVGEQYF.